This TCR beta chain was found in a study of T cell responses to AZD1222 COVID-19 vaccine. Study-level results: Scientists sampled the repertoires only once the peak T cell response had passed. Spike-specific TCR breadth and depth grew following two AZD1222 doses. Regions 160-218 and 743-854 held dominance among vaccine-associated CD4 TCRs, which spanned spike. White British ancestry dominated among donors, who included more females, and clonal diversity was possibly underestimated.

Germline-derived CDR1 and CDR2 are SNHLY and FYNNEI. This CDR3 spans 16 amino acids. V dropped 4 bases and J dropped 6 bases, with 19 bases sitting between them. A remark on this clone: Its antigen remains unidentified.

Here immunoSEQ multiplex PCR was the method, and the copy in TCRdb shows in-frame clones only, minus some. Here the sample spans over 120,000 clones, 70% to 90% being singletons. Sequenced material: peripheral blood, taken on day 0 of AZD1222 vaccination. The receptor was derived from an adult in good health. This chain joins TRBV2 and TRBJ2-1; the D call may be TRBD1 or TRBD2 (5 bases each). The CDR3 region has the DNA TGTGCCAGCAGTGCCCGGGACCCACATGCAAGCAATGAGCAGTTCTTC. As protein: CASSARDPHASNEQFF. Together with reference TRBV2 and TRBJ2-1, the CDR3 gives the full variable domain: EPEVTQTPSHQVTQMGQEVILRCVPISNHLYFYWYRQILGQKVEFLVSFYNNEISEKSEIFDDQFSVERPDGSNFTLKIRSTKLEDSAMYFCASSARDPHASNEQFFGPGTRLTVL.